These T cell receptor beta chains were read from a single sample in a study of control samples from healthy donors and cancer patients. Clones were read by immunoSEQ multiplex PCR, and TCRdb kept only the in-frame ones, dropping some. This table has over 85,000 clones, roughly 88% appearing once. Sequencing was carried out using PBMCs. Receptor source: a woman aged 60-75 years with lung cancer. Each CDR3 is given with its conserved first and last residue. The D gene is left open where the match is weak. Clone size appears in some rows only: once, few, many, or a class for an expanded clone.

D gene | J gene | clone size | V gene | CDR3 DNA | CDR3 protein
- | TRBJ1-2 | - | TRBV7-9 | TGTGCCAGCAGCTCCCTTTCTTTCTATGGCTACACCTTC | CASSSLSFYGYTF
- | TRBJ2-7 | - | TRBV10-3 | TGTGCCTCGGCAGGGAGTGGCGACGAGCAGTACTTC | CASAGSGDEQYF
- | TRBJ1-2 | few | TRBV29-1 | TGCAGCGTCGACAGCTATGGCTACACCTTC | CSVDSYGYTF
- | TRBJ2-1 | - | TRBV19 | TGTGCCAGTAGTATATATGGGAGTTCATCAGAGCAGTTCTTC | CASSIYGSSSEQFF
- | TRBJ2-3 | - | TRBV7-3 | TGTGCCAGCAGCTTAGCCAGCGCTAGCACAGATACGCAGTATTTT | CASSLASASTDTQYF
- | TRBJ1-2 | once | TRBV1 | TGCACCAGCAGCCGGGACATGGGCTCTTCATATGGCTACACCTTC | CTSSRDMGSSYGYTF
TRBD1 | TRBJ1-2 | - | TRBV4-2 | TGTGCCAGCAGCCAAGACAAGGGGGCGCGAGGAGGCTACACCTTC | CASSQDKGARGGYTF
TRBD2 | TRBJ2-7 | - | TRBV7-2 | TGTGCCAGCAGCCCCCCGGGGCTAGCGGGGGGGATCTACGAGCAGTACTTC | CASSPPGLAGGIYEQYF
TRBD1 | TRBJ1-5 | - | TRBV2 | TGTGCCAGCGGACAGGGAAATCGAGGCAATCAGCCCCAGCATTTT | CASGQGNRGNQPQHF
- | TRBJ1-1 | - | TRBV7-9 | TGTGCCAGCAGGACTCTAAACAGGGAGAACACTGAAGCTTTCTTT | CASRTLNRENTEAFF
- | TRBJ1-2 | once | TRBV29-1 | TGCAGCGGGGAGGTTTCTAACTATGGCTACACCTTC | CSGEVSNYGYTF
- | TRBJ1-5 | - | TRBV18 | TGTGCCAGCTCACCACGAGAGGGGGAAAGTCAGCCCCAGCATTTT | CASSPREGESQPQHF
- | TRBJ1-4 | - | TRBV4-2 | TGTGCCAGCAGCCCGACATACGGGCCATTTGAAAAACTGTTTTTT | CASSPTYGPFEKLFF
- | TRBJ2-5 | - | TRBV2 | TGTGCCAGCAGCCCAGGGTTTTGGGAGACCCAGTACTTC | CASSPGFWETQYF
- | TRBJ2-2 | - | TRBV5-1 | TGCGCCAGCAGCTTGGACAGGGTGAACACCGGGGAGCTGTTTTTT | CASSLDRVNTGELFF
- | TRBJ2-2 | - | TRBV18 | TGTGCCAGCTCAGGAGCGAACACCGGGGAGCTGTTTTTT | CASSGANTGELFF
TRBD2 | TRBJ2-4 | - | TRBV19 | TGTGCCAGTAGTATAACCAGTAGCGGGAGTCTAGCCAAAAACATTCAGTACTTC | CASSITSSGSLAKNIQYF
- | TRBJ2-1 | few | TRBV19 | TGTGCCAGTAGTTCGAAACAGGCCGTAGGTAAAGGATCCTACAATGAGCAGTTCTTC | CASSSKQAVGKGSYNEQFF
TRBD1 | TRBJ1-2 | - | TRBV5-1 | TGCGCCAGCAGTCACTCACAGGGGGACTATGGCTACACCTTC | CASSHSQGDYGYTF
- | TRBJ1-5 | - | TRBV4-1 | TGCGCCAGCAGCCAAGATCGGGATCAGCCCCAGCATTTT | CASSQDRDQPQHF